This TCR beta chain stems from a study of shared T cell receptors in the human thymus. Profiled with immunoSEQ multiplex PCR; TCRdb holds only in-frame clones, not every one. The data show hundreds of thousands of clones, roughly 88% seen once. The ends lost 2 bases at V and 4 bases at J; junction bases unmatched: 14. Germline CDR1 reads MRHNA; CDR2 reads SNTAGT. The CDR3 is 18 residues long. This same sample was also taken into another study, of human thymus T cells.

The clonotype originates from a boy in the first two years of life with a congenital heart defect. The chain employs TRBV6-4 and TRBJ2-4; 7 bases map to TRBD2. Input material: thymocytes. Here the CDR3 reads CASSDLPFLAGRKNIQYF. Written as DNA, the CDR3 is TGTGCCAGCAGTGACCTCCCCTTCTTAGCGGGCCGGAAAAACATTCAGTACTTC.